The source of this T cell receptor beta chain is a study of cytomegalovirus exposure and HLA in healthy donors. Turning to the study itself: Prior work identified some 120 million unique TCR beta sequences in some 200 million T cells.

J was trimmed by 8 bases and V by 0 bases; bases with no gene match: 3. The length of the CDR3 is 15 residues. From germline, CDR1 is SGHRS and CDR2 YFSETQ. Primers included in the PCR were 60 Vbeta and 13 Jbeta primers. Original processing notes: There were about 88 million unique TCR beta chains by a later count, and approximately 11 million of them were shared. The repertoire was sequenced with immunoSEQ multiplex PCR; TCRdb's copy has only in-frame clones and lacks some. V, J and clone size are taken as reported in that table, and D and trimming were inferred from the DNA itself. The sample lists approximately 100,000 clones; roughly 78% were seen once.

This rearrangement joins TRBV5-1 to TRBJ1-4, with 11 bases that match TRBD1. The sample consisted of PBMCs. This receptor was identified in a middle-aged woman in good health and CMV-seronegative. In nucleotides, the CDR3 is TGCGCCAGCAGCTTGGGGGACAGGGGGAGAGAAAAACTGTTTTTT. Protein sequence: CASSLGDRGREKLFF.